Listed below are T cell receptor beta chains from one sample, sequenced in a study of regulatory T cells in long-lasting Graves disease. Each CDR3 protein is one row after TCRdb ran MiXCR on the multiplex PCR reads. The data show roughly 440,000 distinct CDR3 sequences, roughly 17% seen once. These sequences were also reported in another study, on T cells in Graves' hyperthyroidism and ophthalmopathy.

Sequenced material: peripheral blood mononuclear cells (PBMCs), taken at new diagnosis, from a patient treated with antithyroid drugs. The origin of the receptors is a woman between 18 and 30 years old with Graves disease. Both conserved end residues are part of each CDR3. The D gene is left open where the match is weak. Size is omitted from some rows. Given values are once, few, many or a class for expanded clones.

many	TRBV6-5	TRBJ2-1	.	TGTGCCAGCAGTTCTCCGGACCACCGGTACAATGAGCAGTTCTTC	CASSSPDHRYNEQFF
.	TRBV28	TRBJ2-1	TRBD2	TGTGCCAGCACCTATCCTAGCGGGAGGGCCTACAATGAGCAGTTCTTC	CASTYPSGRAYNEQFF
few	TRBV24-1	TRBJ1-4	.	TGTGCCACCAGTGAACCCGGGGACGAAAAACTGTTTTTT	CATSEPGDEKLFF
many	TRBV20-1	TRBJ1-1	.	TGCAGTGCTAGAGATCGTCAAAGGAACACTGAAGCTTTCTTT	CSARDRQRNTEAFF
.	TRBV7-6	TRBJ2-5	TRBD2	TGTGCCAGCAGCCCAACGGGGGAGGGATACCAAGAGACCCAGTACTTC	CASSPTGEGYQETQYF
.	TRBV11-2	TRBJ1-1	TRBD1	TGTGCCAGCAGCTTGGACGCTCCAGGGGGCACTGAAGCTTTCTTT	CASSLDAPGGTEAFF
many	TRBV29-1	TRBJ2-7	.	TGCAGCGTGGCTAACTACAGGAGCTACGAGCAGTACTTC	CSVANYRSYEQYF
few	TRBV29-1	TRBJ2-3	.	TGCAGCGTTGACTCTCTGACAGCCAAATCCACAGATACGCAGTATTTT	CSVDSLTAKSTDTQYF
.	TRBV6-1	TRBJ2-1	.	TGTGCCAGCAGTGCCCCAGGCCATGAGCAGTTCTTC	CASSAPGHEQFF
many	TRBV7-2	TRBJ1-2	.	TGTGCCAGCAGCTTAGGGGGGAAAGGCTACACCTTC	CASSLGGKGYTF
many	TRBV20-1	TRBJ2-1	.	TGCAGTGCACCCCCCTTAACAGGGAGCGGGACGGGGCATGAGCAGTTCTTC	CSAPPLTGSGTGHEQFF
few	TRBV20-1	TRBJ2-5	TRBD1	TGCAGTGCTAGCGGACAGGCCCAGGAGACCCAGTACTTC	CSASGQAQETQYF
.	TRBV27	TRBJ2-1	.	TGTGCCAGCTCCCTCTCCAAGGGGACGGTGAATGAGCAGTTCTTC	CASSLSKGTVNEQFF
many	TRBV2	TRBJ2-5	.	TGTGCCAGCAGTGTGGACGGTGATCAAGAGACCCAGTACTTC	CASSVDGDQETQYF
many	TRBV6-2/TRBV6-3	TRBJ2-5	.	TGTGCCAGCAGTGAAGGACACAGACTCCTAGTACAAGAGACCCAGTACTTC	CASSEGHRLLVQETQYF
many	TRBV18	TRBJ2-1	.	TGTGCCAGCTCACCACAACGCACTACAAACAATGAGCAGTTCTTC	CASSPQRTTNNEQFF
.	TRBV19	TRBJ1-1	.	TGTGCCAGTAGGTTCTCCTCGACTGAAGCTTTCTTT	CASRFSSTEAFF
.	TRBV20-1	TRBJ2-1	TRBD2	TGCAGTGCTAGACCCCGGACTAGCGGGGTATACAATGAGCAGTTCTTC	CSARPRTSGVYNEQFF
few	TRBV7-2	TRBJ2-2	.	TGTGCCAGCAACACGGGGCCCGAGAACACCGGGGAGCTGTTTTTT	CASNTGPENTGELFF
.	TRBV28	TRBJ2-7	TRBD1	TGTGCCAGCAGCCCGGACAGGGAGGTCCCTAGGGGGCAGTACTTC	CASSPDREVPRGQYF
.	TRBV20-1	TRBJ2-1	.	TGCAGTGCTAGATTGAGCGGGCCGTACAATGAGCAGTTCTTC	CSARLSGPYNEQFF
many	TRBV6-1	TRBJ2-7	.	TGTGCCAGCAGTCCGTATCGGACACCACACACCTACGAGCAGTACTTC	CASSPYRTPHTYEQYF
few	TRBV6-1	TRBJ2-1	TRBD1	TGTGCCAGCTCAGCGCCGGGACAGAGCTCCTACAATGAGCAGTTCTTC	CASSAPGQSSYNEQFF
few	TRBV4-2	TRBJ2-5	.	TGTGCCAGCAGCCAAGAGGCGGAGACCCAGTACTTC	CASSQEAETQYF
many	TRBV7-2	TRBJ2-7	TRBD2	TGTGCCAGCAGCTTAGTTGGTAGCGGGAGACTTTACGAGCAGTACTTC	CASSLVGSGRLYEQYF
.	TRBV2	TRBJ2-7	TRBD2	TGTGCCAGCAGCGTTGTCCCTAGCGGGACCTACGAGCAGTACTTC	CASSVVPSGTYEQYF
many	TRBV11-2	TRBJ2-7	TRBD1	TGTGCCGCAGGGGGCTCCTACGAGCAGTACTTC	CAAGGSYEQYF
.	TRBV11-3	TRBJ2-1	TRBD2	TGTGCCAGCAGCTTTGACCTAGCGGGAGATTCGTATGAGCAGTTCTTC	CASSFDLAGDSYEQFF
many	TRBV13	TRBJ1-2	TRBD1	TGTGCCAGCAGCCGGGGACAGGGGAGGGTGCATGGCTACACCTTC	CASSRGQGRVHGYTF
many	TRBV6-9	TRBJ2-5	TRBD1	TGTGCCAGCAGTTACGGTTGGACAGGAGAGACCCAGTACTTC	CASSYGWTGETQYF
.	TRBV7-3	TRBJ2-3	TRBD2	TGTGCCAGCAGCCCTGGACTAGACTCAACCCTACAGTATTTT	CASSPGLDSTLQYF
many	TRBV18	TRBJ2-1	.	TGTGCCAGCTCACCCCCCAGCGGGAATGAGCAGTTCTTC	CASSPPSGNEQFF
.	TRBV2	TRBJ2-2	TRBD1	TGTGCCACATCACAGGGGGTTGGCGGGGAGCTGTTTTTT	CATSQGVGGELFF
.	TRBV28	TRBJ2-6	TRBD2	TGTGCCGGCAAGGGGGCGGGAGGGCCCTCTGGGGCCAACGTCCTGACTTTC	CAGKGAGGPSGANVLTF
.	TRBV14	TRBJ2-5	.	TGTGCCAGCAGCCACTGGGGGCAAGAGACCCAGTACTTC	CASSHWGQETQYF
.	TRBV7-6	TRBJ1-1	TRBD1	TGTGCCAGCAGTCTATACAGGGGGGAGAACACTGAAGCTTTCTTT	CASSLYRGENTEAFF
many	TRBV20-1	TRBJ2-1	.	TGCAGTGCTAGGGAGACTCCTAGTTGGCAGTTCTTC	CSARETPSWQFF
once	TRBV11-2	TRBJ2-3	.	TGTGCCAGCAGCCCCGGACAGGAGGGAGATACGCAGTATTTT	CASSPGQEGDTQYF
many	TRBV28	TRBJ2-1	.	TGTGCCAGCAGTTCAGCCCACCTAAAGCAGTTCTTC	CASSSAHLKQFF
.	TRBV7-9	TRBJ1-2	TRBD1	TGTGCCAGCAGCTCTTCAATTATCGCGACAGGGGACACGTATGGCTACACCTTC	CASSSSIIATGDTYGYTF